Each of the 13 T cell receptor beta chains below was sequenced from the same sample in a study of regulatory T cells. Antigen specificity for these receptors is unknown. The primer mix had 52 TRBV and 13 TRBJ primers. The data were produced by immunoSEQ multiplex PCR, yet TCRdb's version contains in-frame clones alone and is incomplete. The table includes about 28,000 clones, 92% detected once. Study outcomes and limitations: In CD3G-deficient patients, conventional CD4+ T cells were enriched for hydrophobic CDR3 residues at positions 6 and 7.

The sample consisted of conventional CD4+ T cells sorted from blood. These receptor sequences come from a person aged 18 to 30 with CD3G deficiency.

The rearrangement joins TRBV7-8 to TRBJ2-5, with D tentatively TRBD1 or TRBD2 (5 bases each). CDR1 SGHVS and CDR2 FQNEAQ come from the germline V gene. With 3 bases removed from V and 5 bases from J, the gap between germline ends came to 16 bases. The CDR3 runs to 15 residues. The DNA for the CDR3 is TGTGCCAGCAGCTTGGACGGATGGGGGTCGGAGACCCAGTACTTC. Translation gives CASSLDGWGSETQYF. Together with reference TRBV7-8 and TRBJ2-5, the CDR3 gives the full variable domain: GAGVSQSPRYKVAKRGQDVALRCDPISGHVSLFWYQQALGQGPEFLTYFQNEAQLDKSGLPSDRFFAERPEGSVSTLKIQRTQQEDSAVYLCASSLDGWGSETQYFGPGTRLLVL.

V and J are TRBV28 and TRBJ1-2; D gene uncertain. Germline V gene lookup returns CDR1 MDHEN and CDR2 SYDVKM. CDR3 size: 13 residues. The germline V and J ends were trimmed by 4 bases and 6 bases, with 12 bases remaining between them. Here the CDR3 reads CASSSGLTNGYTF. In DNA, the CDR3 is TGTGCCAGCAGTTCAGGACTTACGAATGGCTACACCTTC.

The rearrangement uses TRBV5-1 and TRBJ2-7; D gene uncertain. The CDR3 contains 14 residues. Germline V gene sequence: CDR1 SGHRS, CDR2 YFSETQ. V lost 0 bases, J lost 2 bases, and 9 bases lay in between. The CDR3 here is CASSLEVHPYEQYF. CDR3 bases: TGCGCCAGCAGCTTGGAGGTCCACCCCTACGAGCAGTACTTC.

This chain links TRBV5-1 with TRBJ2-1; a possible D gene is TRBD1 (6 bases). The CDR3 is 14 amino acids. The germline V gene has CDR1 SGHRS and CDR2 YFSETQ. The V end was cut by 4 bases, the J end by 0 bases, with 8 bases between. The CDR3 here is CASSPDSSYNEQFF. The DNA of the CDR3 is TGCGCCAGCAGCCCGGACAGCTCCTACAATGAGCAGTTCTTC. The variable domain in full, completed from reference TRBV5-1 and TRBJ2-1, reads KAGVTQTPRYLIKTRGQQVTLSCSPISGHRSVSWYQQTPGQGLQFLFEYFSETQRNKGNFPGRFSGRQFSNSRSEMNVSTLELGDSALYLCASSPDSSYNEQFFGPGTRLTVL.

This clone was observed a single time. The rearrangement joins TRBV5-1 to TRBJ2-6; 7 bases align to TRBD2. Germline-derived CDR1 and CDR2 are SGHRS and YFSETQ. Unmatched junction bases numbered 16, after V lost 4 bases and J lost 0 bases. This CDR3 spans 20 amino acids. In DNA, the CDR3 is TGCGCCAGCAGCCTTTATCCTACCGGGACTACCTCCTCTGGGGCCAACGTCCTGACTTTC. Translation gives CASSLYPTGTTSSGANVLTF.

This chain joins TRBV4-1 and TRBJ2-7; no clear D. The CDR3 runs 15 residues. The germline V and J ends were trimmed by 2 bases and 6 bases, with 17 bases remaining between them. Germline CDR1 is MGHRA and CDR2 is YSYEKL. For the CDR3, the DNA is TGCGCCAGCAGCCAAATCTTCCCGGGTTTGGGCGAGCAGTACTTC. This codes for CASSQIFPGLGEQYF.

The chain carries TRBV5-1 and TRBJ2-7; 7 bases line up with TRBD1. The length of the CDR3 is 14 residues. With 4 bases clipped from V and 7 bases from J, the junction kept 11 bases outside the gene matches. The germline gives CDR1 SGHRS, CDR2 YFSETQ. The CDR3 is CASSLGQVESEQYF. CDR3 nucleotides: TGCGCCAGCAGCCTCGGACAGGTGGAATCGGAGCAGTACTTC. The whole variable domain, remainder taken from reference TRBV5-1 and TRBJ2-7, is KAGVTQTPRYLIKTRGQQVTLSCSPISGHRSVSWYQQTPGQGLQFLFEYFSETQRNKGNFPGRFSGRQFSNSRSEMNVSTLELGDSALYLCASSLGQVESEQYFGPGTRLTVT.

V gene TRBV6-1 combines with J gene TRBJ1-1, with 7 bases aligning to TRBD1. J was trimmed by 11 bases and V by 2 bases; bases with no gene match: 8. The germline CDR1 and CDR2 sequences are MNHNS and SASEGT. The CDR3 is 13 residues long. The CDR3 DNA sequence: TGTGCCAGCAGTGAAAGGGGGCGAGAGGTTGCTTTCTTT. This sequence encodes CASSERGREVAFF.

The chain carries TRBV28 and TRBJ2-7; the D is unclear. The V end was cut by 5 bases, the J end by 7 bases, with 12 bases between. The CDR3 is made up of 12 amino acids. From germline, CDR1 is MDHEN and CDR2 SYDVKM. The DNA for the CDR3 is TGTGCCAGCAGTCTCTACCAACGGGAGCAGTACTTC. Residues: CASSLYQREQYF.

The V gene is TRBV28, the J gene TRBJ2-7, with D uncertain. The CDR3 length is 13 residues. V was trimmed by 10 bases and J by 0 bases, leaving 13 bases between them. Germline CDR1 reads MDHEN; CDR2 reads SYDVKM. This CDR3 is CATNDPSSYEQYF. The CDR3 nucleotides are TGTGCCACCAATGACCCTTCCTCCTACGAGCAGTACTTC.

This sequence joins TRBV5-1 and TRBJ2-3; D is perhaps TRBD2 (5 bases). Looked up from germline, CDR1 is SGHRS and CDR2 is YFSETQ. Trimming stripped 2 bases from V and 4 bases from J, with 11 bases between. The CDR3 has 14 amino acids. The DNA of the CDR3 is TGCGCCAGCAGCTTAGGGCAGGAGGCAGATACGCAGTATTTT. This translates into CASSLGQEADTQYF.

The chain carries TRBV5-4 and TRBJ2-4; no definite D call. This CDR3 is 16 amino acids long. CDR1 and CDR2 from the germline V gene are SGHNT and YYREEE (reference sequence). Trimming stripped 5 bases from V and 0 bases from J, with 15 bases between. The CDR3: CASSFTSGLAKNIQYF. The CDR3 region has the DNA TGTGCCAGCAGTTTCACCTCCGGGTTAGCCAAAAACATTCAGTACTTC.

The V call is TRBV11-2, the J call TRBJ2-7, with 11 bases fitting TRBD2. This CDR3 comprises 14 residues. The V gene end was trimmed by 3 bases and the J gene end by 7 bases; junction bases not matched to a gene: 5. From germline, CDR1 is SGHAT and CDR2 FQNNGV. This CDR3 reads CASSFSGRAGEQYF. In nucleotides, the CDR3 is TGTGCCAGCAGCTTTAGCGGGAGGGCTGGTGAGCAGTACTTC.